This T cell receptor beta chain was sequenced during a study of beta chain features in type 1 diabetes. The ends were cut back, 2 bases at V and 5 bases at J, with 12 bases in the middle. Germline V gene lookup returns CDR1 MNHEY and CDR2 SVGAGI. This CDR3 is 14 amino acids long. Purity of each sorted population was above 98%. Expressed TCRB transcripts were sequenced after all isolated RNA was converted to cDNA. Naive, central memory and regulatory T cell samples came to a mean of approximately 3.57 million reads. The data were produced by immunoSEQ multiplex PCR, yet TCRdb's version contains in-frame clones alone and is incomplete. The sample shows 310,000 or so clones, approximately 11% of them seen only once. This clone was seen more than once but under ten times. Its specificity is unknown. General study results and limits: For Type 1 diabetes patients, all four CD4+ subsets carried TCRB CDR3s that were moderately but significantly shorter. Junctions at VDJ sites from type 1 diabetes patients had fewer insertions and more deletions.

This chain links TRBV6-5 with TRBJ1-1; D not resolved. The source is a woman aged 25-40 years in good health. The sample was naive CD4+ T cells from blood. The CDR3 DNA reads TGTGCCAGCAGTTACATCGGGAGTGCGACTGAAGCTTTCTTT. Translated, it gives CASSYIGSATEAFF.